Detailed here is one T cell receptor beta chain. This sample stems from a study of blood T cell repertoires in COVID-19. Per the germline V gene, CDR1 is SGHAT and CDR2 is FQNNGV. This CDR3 comprises 15 residues. Trimming stripped 4 bases from V and 6 bases from J, with 16 bases between. In the source study's methods: Amplification from reference gene primers served as the basis for estimated nucleated cell counts. The method was immunoSEQ multiplex PCR; TCRdb's version includes in-frame clones alone and lacks a portion of them. The V and J calls and clone size come from that table; D and trimming were worked out from the DNA. The sample holds about 260,000 clones, 80% to 90% seen once. Exposed enrollees encountered a COVID-19 case at some point within 2 weeks before study entry.

Sequenced input: PBMCs or T cells enriched from blood (not recorded which). The clonotype originates from a woman in her thirties or forties who had been exposed to COVID-19. The chain links TRBV11-2 to TRBJ2-1, with D tentatively TRBD2 (6 bases). As DNA, the CDR3 is TGTGCCAGCAGCTCCAACCGGGGACTCTTCAATGAGCAGTTCTTC. Amino acid sequence: CASSSNRGLFNEQFF.